This T cell receptor beta chain derives from a study of T cell responses to AZD1222 COVID-19 vaccine. On this clone: The antigen remains undetermined.

V shed 1 base and J 2 bases; nucleotides not matched to a gene: 6. CDR3 length: 16 residues. Germline values: CDR1 SGHTA, CDR2 FQGNSA. Profiling relied on immunoSEQ multiplex PCR, and the TCRdb table lists in-frame clones only, not all of them. Of around 130,000 clones listed, more than 85% are singletons. Overall study results and limits: White British people made up most donors, females outnumbered males, and clonal diversity was possibly underestimated. The CD4 TCRs associated with vaccination extended across spike and predominated at 160-218 and 743-854.

The specimen comprised peripheral blood, sampled 28 days after the second AZD1222 dose. The V gene is TRBV7-2, the J gene TRBJ2-5; 8 bases map to TRBD2. This clonotype was obtained from an adult who received the AZD1222 COVID-19 vaccine. The CDR3 loop reads CASSLGPSGGQETQYF. CDR3 DNA sequence: TGTGCCAGCAGCTTAGGGCCCAGCGGGGGACAAGAGACCCAGTACTTC.